Presented here are 32 T cell receptor beta chains from one specimen sequenced in a study of T cells after yellow fever vaccination. MiXCR was run by TCRdb on the 5' RACE reads, yielding one entry per CDR3 protein. The repertoire includes hundreds of thousands of distinct CDR3 sequences, 21% of them detected once, and 16% sits in the top ten. This specimen consisted of PBMCs, obtained more than 20 days after the first yellow fever vaccination. These receptors were collected from a man in his late teens or twenties who received the YFV17D yellow fever vaccine.

This clonotype came up a few times. V and J are TRBV7-2 and TRBJ2-1, with D perhaps matching TRBD2 (5 bases). Trimming stripped 5 bases from V and 6 bases from J, with 17 bases between. Germline V gene data show CDR1 as SGHTA and CDR2 as FQGNSA. This CDR3 spans 15 amino acids. As DNA, the CDR3 is TGTGCCAGCAGCCCCCGTCGGGGTTTTGGCAATGAGCAGTTCTTC. This sequence encodes CASSPRRGFGNEQFF.

This clonotype was seen more than once but under ten times. The chain has TRBV9 and TRBJ1-1; D not resolved. Germline lookup yields CDR1 SGDLS and CDR2 YYNGEE. CDR3 length: 14 amino acids. V dropped 8 bases and J dropped 0 bases, with 14 bases sitting between them. This CDR3 reads CASPRPWVNTEAFF. In DNA, the CDR3 is TGTGCCAGTCCCAGGCCCTGGGTGAACACTGAAGCTTTCTTT.

This clonotype was observed a few times. The chain couples TRBV5-1 to TRBJ1-2; D is unclear. V gave up 0 bases and J gave up 5 bases, with 17 bases separating them. CDR3 length equals 16 residues. Looked up from germline, CDR1 is SGHRS and CDR2 is YFSETQ. CDR3 DNA: TGCGCCAGCAGCTTGGGGGCCGAACCGCCCCAGTATGGCTACACCTTC. Protein sequence: CASSLGAEPPQYGYTF. The variable domain in full, completed from reference TRBV5-1 and TRBJ1-2, reads KAGVTQTPRYLIKTRGQQVTLSCSPISGHRSVSWYQQTPGQGLQFLFEYFSETQRNKGNFPGRFSGRQFSNSRSEMNVSTLELGDSALYLCASSLGAEPPQYGYTFGSGTRLTVV.

This clonotype showed up just a few times. The genes are TRBV6-2 or TRBV6-3 and TRBJ1-2, with D uncertain. CDR1 is MNHEY, CDR2 SVGEGT, per germline. Trimming took 7 bases from V and 1 from J, leaving 7 bases between them. The CDR3 has 12 amino acids. The CDR3 DNA sequence: TGTGCCAGCATCGACGGTAACTATGGCTACACCTTC. It specifies CASIDGNYGYTF.

This clonotype was seen ten or more times. This chain connects TRBV25-1 to TRBJ1-1; unclear D gene. This CDR3 has 16 amino acids. V was clipped by 2 bases and J by 1 base, with 14 bases between them. Germline V CDR1 and CDR2: MGHDK, SYGVNS. CDR3 nucleotides: TGTGCCAGCAGTGAAAGATTGGGCGGACCGAACACTGAAGCTTTCTTT. Its translation is CASSERLGGPNTEAFF.

This clonotype was observed a few times. The chain recombines TRBV20-1 with TRBJ1-2, with unresolved D. Germline assignment: CDR1 DFQATT and CDR2 SNEGSKA (reference sequence). Trimming left V 7 bases short and J 3 bases short, with 12 bases between. CDR3 length: 12 amino acids. CDR3 amino acids: CSVRISDYGYTF. The CDR3, as DNA: TGCAGTGTTCGGATCTCGGACTATGGCTACACCTTC.

A word on this clonotype: One end of the junction fails to match germline, which may point to a read error. V gene TRBV6-2 or TRBV6-3 combines with J gene TRBJ2-4, with a tentative D call TRBD2 (6 bases). CDR1 MNHEY and CDR2 SVGEGT come from the germline V gene. CDR3 length: 11 amino acids. This chain's CDR3 is CASSKGLGVDF. CDR3 DNA sequence: TGTGCCAGCAGTAAGGGACTCGGGGTGGACTTC.

The chain is built from TRBV10-3 and TRBJ2-4; D is possibly TRBD1 (6 bases). Germline V gene sequence: CDR1 ENHRY, CDR2 SYGVKD. V was shortened by 2 bases and J by 9 bases, with 17 bases between the two germline ends. The CDR3 has 15 amino acids. The DNA of the CDR3 is TGTGCCATCAGTGAGCGGGCAGGGGAGAGAAGCATTCAGTACTTC. Translating it yields CAISERAGERSIQYF.

The CDR3 bases are TGTGCCAGCAGCCGGGGGGCCTGGACCGGGGAGCTGTTTTTT. Its protein is CASSRGAWTGELFF. This sequence joins TRBV12-3 or TRBV12-4 and TRBJ2-2, with a tentative D call TRBD2 (7 bases). CDR3 length: 14 residues. V was clipped by 6 bases and J by 5 bases, with 13 bases between them.

The gene calls are TRBV7-6 and TRBJ2-5, with D possibly being TRBD1 (7 bases). The germline V gene has CDR1 SGHVS and CDR2 FNYEAQ. The CDR3 is 15 residues long. V gave up 7 bases and J gave up 4 bases, with 19 bases separating them. This CDR3 is CASTALTGRSETQYF. DNA for the CDR3: TGTGCCAGCACCGCTCTGACAGGGAGGTCAGAGACCCAGTACTTC.

V gene TRBV19 combines with J gene TRBJ1-1; 9 bases map to TRBD1. The V and J ends lost 11 bases and 3 bases, in that order; junction bases with no gene match: 10. Germline V gene sequence: CDR1 LNHDA, CDR2 SQIVND (reference sequence). CDR3 size: 14 residues. CDR3 sequence: CAGNRGRGDTEAFF. CDR3 sequence (DNA): TGTGCCGGAAACAGGGGGCGCGGGGACACTGAAGCTTTCTTT.

This clonotype occurred once. The gene calls are TRBV7-6 and TRBJ1-1, with D possibly being TRBD1 (5 bases). This CDR3 comprises 16 residues. In germline, CDR1 is SGHVS, CDR2 FNYEAQ. Trimming left V 4 bases short and J 4 bases short, with 19 bases between. CDR3 loop: CASSSKGRTWVTEAFF. The CDR3 DNA reads as TGTGCCAGCAGCTCCAAGGGACGGACTTGGGTCACTGAAGCTTTCTTT.

Only a few counts were recorded for this clonotype. The chain recombines TRBV20-1 with TRBJ2-3, with 8 positions matching TRBD2. V shed 5 bases and J 3 bases; nucleotides not matched to a gene: 7. The germline V gene has CDR1 DFQATT and CDR2 SNEGSKA (reference sequence). The length of the CDR3 is 14 residues. In nucleotides, the CDR3 is TGCAGTGCTCCGGGGGGGTTGGGGACAGATACGCAGTATTTT. Amino acids: CSAPGGLGTDTQYF.

The chain is built from TRBV7-2 and TRBJ2-7; tentatively, D is TRBD1 (7 bases). CDR1 is SGHTA, CDR2 FQGNSA, per germline. V gave up 1 base and J gave up 6 bases, with 10 bases separating them. This CDR3 spans 13 amino acids. CDR3 in amino acids: CASSLVEGAEQYF. The CDR3 DNA follows: TGTGCCAGCAGCTTAGTGGAGGGGGCCGAGCAGTACTTC.

CDR3 in DNA: TGCGGTCTTAGCGGAGATCACAATGAGCAGTTCTTC. It translates to CGLSGDHNEQFF. The J gene is TRBJ2-1, the V gene TRBV29-1, with D tentatively TRBD2 (6 bases). The CDR3 contains 12 residues. The germline gives CDR1 SQVTM, CDR2 ANQGSEA.

For the CDR3, the DNA is TGTGCCAGCAGCCACGGTACGGCCTCGGCCTACGAGCAGTACTTC. It encodes CASSHGTASAYEQYF. The chain has TRBV4-2 and TRBJ2-7; D remains ambiguous. Germline V gene sequence: CDR1 LGHNA, CDR2 YNFKEQ. The CDR3 totals 15 residues. Trimming removed 3 bases at V and 2 bases at J, with 14 bases between.

The chain links TRBV6-2 or TRBV6-3 to TRBJ2-1, with TRBD2 identical over 11 bases. The ends lost 0 bases at V and 8 bases at J; junction bases unmatched: 18. The CDR3 has 20 residues. From germline, CDR1 is MNHEY and CDR2 SVGEGT. CDR3 nucleotide sequence: TGTGCCAGCAGTTACTCGCCGACTAGCGGGGTTTTTATGGGTTTCGATGAGCAGTTCTTC. Residues: CASSYSPTSGVFMGFDEQFF.

V usage is TRBV6-1 and J usage is TRBJ2-7; tentative D call: TRBD2 (6 bases). V was shortened by 9 bases and J by 3 bases, with 21 bases between the two germline ends. The CDR3 length is 15 residues. Per the germline V gene, CDR1 is MNHNS and CDR2 is SASEGT. The CDR3 nucleotides read TGTGCCAGTGGCGGGAATCCGGGACTGAACTACGAGCAGTACTTC. Its translation: CASGGNPGLNYEQYF.

This chain connects TRBV15 to TRBJ2-1, with 11 bases that match TRBD2. Germline V CDR1 and CDR2: LNHNV, YYDKDF (reference sequence). J was trimmed by 15 bases and V by 2 bases; bases with no gene match: 9. The CDR3 length is 14 residues. In nucleotides, the CDR3 is TGTGCCACCAGCAGACGTTATAGCGGGGGGGCCCCGTTCTTC. It is translated as CATSRRYSGGAPFF.

V usage is TRBV28 and J usage is TRBJ2-1, with 10 bases aligning to TRBD2. Trimming at V came to 2 bases and at J to 0 bases, leaving 4 bases not matched to a gene. This CDR3 is built from 17 residues. CDR1 and CDR2 (germline): MDHEN, SYDVKM. In DNA, the CDR3 is TGTGCCAGCAGTTTAGCGGCTAGCGGGGGCTCCTACAATGAGCAGTTCTTC. Translation gives CASSLAASGGSYNEQFF.

This rearrangement joins TRBV13 to TRBJ2-6; unclear D gene. CDR1 PRHDT and CDR2 FYEKMQ come from the germline V gene (reference sequence). CDR3 length equals 16 residues. Between the trimmed V and J ends, which lost 3 bases and 0 bases, there was a span of 9 bases. CDR3 DNA: TGTGCCAGCAGCTTTTTAATCAGCTCTGGGGCCAACGTCCTGACTTTC. Its protein product is CASSFLISSGANVLTF. The full variable domain, in which reference TRBV13 and TRBJ2-6 provide the parts outside the CDR3, is AAGVIQSPRHLIKEKRETATLKCYPIPRHDTVYWYQQGPGQDPQFLISFYEKMQSDKGSIPDRFSAQQFSDYHSELNMSSLELGDSALYFCASSFLISSGANVLTFGAGSRLTVL.

This clonotype was observed a few times. The CDR3 reads CASSYSNNQGRTYNSPLHF. CDR3 nucleotide sequence: TGTGCCAGCAGTTACTCGAATAATCAGGGTCGCACCTATAATTCACCCCTCCACTTT. V gene TRBV6-5 combines with J gene TRBJ1-6, with D maybe TRBD1 (5 bases). The CDR3 has 19 residues. Looked up from germline, CDR1 is MNHEY and CDR2 is SVGAGI. The V end lost 0 bases, the J end lost 2 bases, and 17 bases lay between the germline ends.

The chain is built from TRBV7-9 and TRBJ1-1; TRBD1 is a possible D gene (5 bases). Germline assignment: CDR1 SEHNR and CDR2 FQNEAQ (reference sequence). The CDR3 has 13 residues. The V end lost 6 bases, the J end lost 2 bases, and 10 bases lay between the germline ends. In nucleotides, the CDR3 is TGTGCCAGCAGGCTCAGGGAAAACACTGAAGCTTTCTTT. This gives the protein CASRLRENTEAFF.

This chain joins TRBV4-2 and TRBJ2-3, with 9 bases fitting TRBD2. The V gene end was trimmed by 10 bases and the J gene end by 5 bases; junction bases not matched to a gene: 10. Germline V gene sequence: CDR1 LGHNA, CDR2 YNFKEQ. This CDR3 is built from 14 residues. The CDR3 loop is CATLSGRGGDTQYF. CDR3 nucleotides: TGTGCCACCCTCAGCGGGCGGGGGGGAGATACGCAGTATTTT.

This clonotype was found a few times. The V call is TRBV5-5, the J call TRBJ2-5; tentative D call: TRBD1 (8 bases). The V end lost 4 bases, the J end lost 5 bases, and 24 bases lay between the germline ends. The CDR3 runs to 17 residues. CDR1 is SGHKS and CDR2 is YYEKEE in the germline V gene (reference sequence). CDR3 DNA sequence: TGTGCCAGCAGCATAGGCCGTTCTACAGGGGGGGAGGAGACCCAGTACTTC. As protein: CASSIGRSTGGEETQYF.

The chain carries TRBV5-1 and TRBJ1-2; 7 bases are a match to TRBD1. V trimming: 0 bases; J trimming: 8 bases; junction bases outside the gene matches: 7. The CDR3 totals 14 residues. Per germline, CDR1 SGHRS and CDR2 YFSETQ. Here the CDR3 DNA reads TGCGCCAGCAGCTTGGCCGGGGAGACAGGGGGCTACACCTTC. Its protein is CASSLAGETGGYTF.

The chain has TRBV7-2 and TRBJ1-5; no clear D. Per the germline V gene, CDR1 is SGHTA and CDR2 is FQGNSA. This CDR3 is 15 amino acids long. Trimming stripped 0 bases from V and 7 bases from J, with 13 bases between. CDR3 in DNA: TGTGCCAGCAGCTTAGCGCAGACCGCAGAGCAGCCCCAGCATTTT. Its translation: CASSLAQTAEQPQHF.

V gene TRBV5-4 combines with J gene TRBJ2-3; D unresolved. Trimming shortened V by 0 bases and J by 4 bases, and 12 bases separated the two germline ends. The V gene's germline CDR1 is SGHNT and CDR2 YYREEE (reference sequence). The CDR3 extends over 15 amino acids. In DNA, the CDR3 is TGTGCCAGCAGCTTGGCAGGCCTCGGAGCAGATACGCAGTATTTT. This codes for CASSLAGLGADTQYF.

The chain combines TRBV7-2 with TRBJ2-3; unclear D gene. Trimming stripped 7 bases from V and 1 base from J, with 15 bases between. The germline CDR1 and CDR2 sequences are SGHTA and FQGNSA. The CDR3 extends over 15 amino acids. The CDR3, as DNA: TGTGCCAGCACCTTGAGTCTATCCGGCACAGATACGCAGTATTTT. Protein: CASTLSLSGTDTQYF.

The rearrangement joins TRBV4-1 to TRBJ2-2; D uncertain. Germline V gene data show CDR1 as MGHRA and CDR2 as YSYEKL. Trimming stripped 1 base from V and 6 bases from J, with 12 bases between. This CDR3 has 15 residues. In nucleotides, the CDR3 is TGCGCCAGCAGCCAAGGGGCCACCGCGGCCGGGGAGCTGTTTTTT. It translates to CASSQGATAAGELFF.

This clonotype has more than one count but fewer than ten. The J gene is TRBJ2-1, the V gene TRBV11-2; D remains ambiguous. Looked up from germline, CDR1 is SGHAT and CDR2 is FQNNGV. V was cut by 0 bases and J by 0 bases, with 6 bases left in between. This CDR3 is 15 amino acids long. As DNA, the CDR3 is TGTGCCAGCAGCTTAGACAAACACTCCTACAATGAGCAGTTCTTC. Its protein product is CASSLDKHSYNEQFF.

This sequence joins TRBV18 and TRBJ2-7, with a possible D match to TRBD1 (6 bases). The V end was cut by 3 bases, the J end by 4 bases, with 16 bases between. This CDR3 has 15 amino acids. Germline V gives CDR1 KGHSH, CDR2 LQKENI. The CDR3 sequence: CASSPSGRGLYEQYF. CDR3 nucleotide sequence: TGTGCCAGCTCACCGTCCGGCAGGGGCTTATACGAGCAGTACTTC.